The 23 T cell receptor beta chains reported below all come from one sample, sequenced in a study of blood T cell repertoires in COVID-19. Profiling relied on immunoSEQ multiplex PCR, and the TCRdb table lists in-frame clones only, not all of them. The sample yields 200,000 to 250,000 clones, around 89% seen once. The sample taken for sequencing was peripheral blood. These receptors were collected from a woman in her thirties with COVID-19, enrolled during active disease.

The chain joins TRBV5-6 to TRBJ2-7; TRBD2 matches 10 bases. CDR1 is SGHDT, CDR2 YYEEEE, per germline. The CDR3 covers 15 residues. CDR3 DNA: TGTGCCAGCAACCATCAAAGCGGGAGGGCCTATGAGCAGTACGTC. This encodes CASNHQSGRAYEQYV.

The gene calls are TRBV20-1 and TRBJ2-2; D is uncertain. Germline loops: CDR1 DFQATT, CDR2 SNEGSKA (reference sequence). The CDR3 has 12 amino acids. V gave up 3 bases and J gave up 3 bases, with 5 bases separating them. CDR3 sequence (DNA): TGCAGTGCTAGTGGCGACACCGGGGAGCTGTTTTTT. Residues: CSASGDTGELFF.

V gene TRBV9 combines with J gene TRBJ2-1; 8 nucleotides agree with TRBD2. Looked up from germline, CDR1 is SGDLS and CDR2 is YYNGEE. The junction had 3 bases not matched to a gene; V was cut back by 3 bases and J by 1 base. The CDR3 extends over 15 amino acids. Written as DNA, the CDR3 is TGTGCCAGCAGCGCACTAGCGGTATCCTACAATGAGCAGTTCTTC. Residues: CASSALAVSYNEQFF.

A single count supports this clone. The V and J genes are TRBV7-8 and TRBJ2-7, with D possibly TRBD2 on 5 matching bases. V was pared by 1 base and J by 2 bases, with 6 bases between. Per the germline V gene, CDR1 is SGHVS and CDR2 is FQNEAQ. This CDR3 is 13 amino acids long. DNA of the CDR3: TGTGCCAGCAGCTTAGGGACTCCCTACGAGCAGTACGTC. Protein: CASSLGTPYEQYV.

This clone appeared a few times. This chain joins TRBV19 and TRBJ1-1; D may be TRBD1 (5 bases). The CDR3 is 14 residues long. Trimming took 7 bases from V and 5 from J, leaving 17 bases between them. Germline CDR1 and CDR2: LNHDA and SQIVND (reference sequence). DNA for the CDR3: TGTGCCAGTAATACCGGAAGAAAGGGGACTGAAGCTTTCTTT. Translating gives CASNTGRKGTEAFF. The full variable domain, with the rest looked up from reference TRBV19 and TRBJ1-1, is DGGITQSPKYLFRKEGQNVTLSCEQNLNHDAMYWYRQDPGQGLRLIYYSQIVNDFQKGDIAEGYSVSREKKESFPLTVTSAQKNPTAFYLCASNTGRKGTEAFFGQGTRLTVV.

J is TRBJ2-5 and V is TRBV4-1; unclear D gene. Trimming left V 1 base short and J 5 bases short, with 14 bases between. In germline, CDR1 is MGHRA, CDR2 YSYEKL. The CDR3 extends over 15 amino acids. Here the CDR3 reads CASSQVPLIVETQYF. The CDR3, as DNA: TGCGCCAGCAGCCAAGTCCCGCTAATAGTGGAGACCCAGTACTTC.

This chain connects TRBV6-5 to TRBJ1-5; 8 bases are a match to TRBD1. Trimming cost V 2 bases and J 7 bases; bases outside gene matches: 4. Germline V gene lookup returns CDR1 MNHEY and CDR2 SVGAGI. The CDR3 runs to 14 residues. The CDR3: CASSYAGGRQPQHF. CDR3 nucleotide sequence: TGTGCCAGCAGTTACGCAGGGGGCCGCCAGCCCCAGCATTTT.

The CDR3 is CASRKGQQYNEQFF. DNA for the CDR3: TGCGCCAGCAGGAAGGGACAGCAGTACAATGAGCAGTTCTTC. The chain is built from TRBV5-1 and TRBJ2-1; 7 positions agree with TRBD1. The CDR3 is made up of 14 amino acids. Germline-derived CDR1 and CDR2 are SGHRS and YFSETQ. Unmatched junction bases numbered 6, after V lost 5 bases and J lost 4 bases.

The rearrangement joins TRBV7-9 to TRBJ1-6; the match to TRBD1 covers 8 bases. The CDR3 spans 14 residues. Trimming took 5 bases from V and 7 from J; bases not matched to a gene: 4. Germline loops: CDR1 SEHNR, CDR2 FQNEAQ (reference sequence). For the CDR3, the DNA is TGTGCCAGCAGCACGGGGACAGGAAATTCACCCCTCCACTTT. Its translation is CASSTGTGNSPLHF.

J is TRBJ2-2 and V is TRBV11-3; 9 nucleotides line up with TRBD2. Per germline, CDR1 SGHNT and CDR2 YENEEA. This CDR3 spans 14 amino acids. V was pared by 6 bases and J by 4 bases, with 3 bases of the junction left unmatched. Here the CDR3 DNA reads TGTGCCAGCAGACGTAGCGGGAGCACCGGGGAGCTGTTTTTT. Protein sequence: CASRRSGSTGELFF. The variable domain in full, with the rest retrieved from reference TRBV11-3 and TRBJ2-2, is EAGVVQSPRYKIIEKKQPVAFWCNPISGHNTLYWYLQNLGQGPELLIRYENEEAVDDSQLPKDRFSAERLKGVDSTLKIQPAELGDSAVYLCASRRSGSTGELFFGEGSRLTVL.

The V call is TRBV5-8, the J call TRBJ1-6; a possible D gene is TRBD1 (6 bases). Trimming removed 0 bases at V and 18 bases at J, with 10 bases between. The CDR3 contains 11 residues. CDR1 is SGHTS, CDR2 YDEGEE, per germline. The CDR3 nucleotides read TGTGCCAGCAGCTTGGACAGGGTGAACCACTTT. Amino acid sequence: CASSLDRVNHF.

The CDR3 sequence: CASSFEQFNTGELFF. Here the CDR3 DNA reads TGTGCCAGCAGCTTCGAACAGTTCAACACCGGGGAGCTGTTTTTT. The chain recombines TRBV5-6 with TRBJ2-2; no reliable D call. The V end was cut by 2 bases, the J end by 2 bases, with 10 bases between. The CDR3 has 15 residues. CDR1 is SGHDT and CDR2 is YYEEEE in the germline V gene. The full variable domain, in which reference TRBV5-6 and TRBJ2-2 provide the parts outside the CDR3, is DAGVTQSPTHLIKTRGQQVTLRCSPKSGHDTVSWYQQALGQGPQFIFQYYEEEERQRGNFPDRFSGHQFPNYSSELNVNALLLGDSALYLCASSFEQFNTGELFFGEGSRLTVL.

This clone was found a few times. The V call is TRBV10-3, the J call TRBJ1-2; 7 nucleotides align to TRBD1. Germline CDR1 is ENHRY and CDR2 is SYGVKD. This CDR3 is built from 15 residues. V trimming: 3 bases; J trimming: 0 bases; junction bases outside the gene matches: 4. The CDR3 region is CAISDTGAPNYGYTF. The CDR3 nucleotides are TGTGCCATCAGTGATACAGGGGCCCCTAACTATGGCTACACCTTC.

The rearrangement links TRBV7-9 to TRBJ1-5; D unclear. From germline, CDR1 is SEHNR and CDR2 FQNEAQ (reference sequence). This CDR3 is built from 13 residues. The V gene lost 5 bases and the J gene lost 7 bases, with 12 bases spanning the gap. DNA of the CDR3: TGTGCCAGCAGCCCCTCGGGAGGCCAGCCCCAGCATTTT. It translates to CASSPSGGQPQHF.

This clone was detected only a few times. The chain uses TRBV5-1 and TRBJ2-7; 7 nucleotides match TRBD2. This CDR3 has 15 residues. Germline CDR1 reads SGHRS; CDR2 reads YFSETQ. V was pared by 3 bases and J by 3 bases, with 9 bases of the junction left unmatched. The CDR3 nucleotides are TGCGCCAGCAGCTCCCTAGACCCGGGGGGCTACGAGCAGTACTTC. It translates to CASSSLDPGGYEQYF. The full variable domain, with the rest looked up from reference TRBV5-1 and TRBJ2-7, is KAGVTQTPRYLIKTRGQQVTLSCSPISGHRSVSWYQQTPGQGLQFLFEYFSETQRNKGNFPGRFSGRQFSNSRSEMNVSTLELGDSALYLCASSSLDPGGYEQYFGPGTRLTVT.

The chain uses TRBV5-1 and TRBJ1-1; 7 nucleotides agree with TRBD1. The CDR3 loop spans 13 amino acids. The junction had 2 bases not matched to a gene; V was cut back by 4 bases and J by 2 bases. Germline loops: CDR1 SGHRS, CDR2 YFSETQ. The CDR3 DNA sequence: TGCGCCAGCAGCGGGGACAGTAACACTGAAGCTTTCTTT. The encoded protein is CASSGDSNTEAFF.

V gene TRBV6-5 combines with J gene TRBJ1-5; D unresolved. The CDR3 has 14 residues. V gave up 4 bases and J gave up 4 bases, with 11 bases separating them. Per the germline V gene, CDR1 is MNHEY and CDR2 is SVGAGI. DNA for the CDR3: TGTGCCAGCAGTTCGGGTCAAATTAATCAGCCCCAGCATTTT. Its translation: CASSSGQINQPQHF.

This clone was picked up a small number of times. The chain uses TRBV10-3 and TRBJ1-1; 7 nucleotides agree with TRBD1. Germline CDR1 reads ENHRY; CDR2 reads SYGVKD. This CDR3 is 14 amino acids long. V gave up 6 bases and J gave up 1 base; unmatched junction bases: 5. CDR3 sequence (DNA): TGTGCCATCAGGTTCGGGACAGAGAACACTGAAGCTTTCTTT. Its translation is CAIRFGTENTEAFF.

V gene TRBV11-3 combines with J gene TRBJ2-2; D is perhaps TRBD1 (6 bases). The ends were cut back, 6 bases at V and 2 bases at J, with 16 bases in the middle. The germline V gene encodes CDR1 SGHNT and CDR2 YENEEA. This CDR3 is 16 amino acids long. The CDR3 loop reads CASRKPGQQNTGELFF. CDR3 in DNA: TGTGCCAGCAGAAAACCGGGACAACAAAACACCGGGGAGCTGTTTTTT.

V usage is TRBV4-3 and J usage is TRBJ2-6; 7 positions match TRBD1. The germline V gene encodes CDR1 LGHNA and CDR2 YSLEER. V was clipped by 3 bases and J by 8 bases; unmatched bases: 7. The CDR3 has 15 amino acids. The CDR3 DNA reads as TGCGCCAGCAGCCATGAGGGGGCGAGGTCCAACGTCCTGACTTTC. Amino acid sequence: CASSHEGARSNVLTF.

This chain uses TRBV29-1 with TRBJ2-3; D is possibly TRBD1 (6 bases). The length of the CDR3 is 13 residues. With 6 bases removed from V and 0 bases from J, the gap between germline ends came to 10 bases. Germline CDR1 is SQVTM and CDR2 is ANQGSEA. The DNA for the CDR3 is TGCAGCGTGGACGGACAGAGCACAGATACGCAGTATTTT. Its translation: CSVDGQSTDTQYF.

This chain joins TRBV28 and TRBJ2-4; D is possibly TRBD2 (6 bases). V lost 6 bases, J lost 0 bases, and 15 bases lay in between. CDR3 length: 16 amino acids. Per germline, CDR1 MDHEN and CDR2 SYDVKM. For the CDR3, the DNA is TGTGCCAGCAGCCCGGGACTGACCCGAGCCAAAAACATTCAGTACTTC. Translated, it gives CASSPGLTRAKNIQYF.

This clone has just a few counts. The chain recombines TRBV29-1 with TRBJ1-1; 11 bases are shared with TRBD1. The CDR3 sequence is 14 residues long. Germline CDR1 and CDR2: SQVTM and ANQGSEA. V dropped 7 bases and J dropped 12; count of bases not matched to a gene: 16. The CDR3: CSGQTSGTGGKSFF. The CDR3 nucleotides are TGCAGCGGTCAAACCTCCGGGACAGGGGGTAAATCTTTCTTT.